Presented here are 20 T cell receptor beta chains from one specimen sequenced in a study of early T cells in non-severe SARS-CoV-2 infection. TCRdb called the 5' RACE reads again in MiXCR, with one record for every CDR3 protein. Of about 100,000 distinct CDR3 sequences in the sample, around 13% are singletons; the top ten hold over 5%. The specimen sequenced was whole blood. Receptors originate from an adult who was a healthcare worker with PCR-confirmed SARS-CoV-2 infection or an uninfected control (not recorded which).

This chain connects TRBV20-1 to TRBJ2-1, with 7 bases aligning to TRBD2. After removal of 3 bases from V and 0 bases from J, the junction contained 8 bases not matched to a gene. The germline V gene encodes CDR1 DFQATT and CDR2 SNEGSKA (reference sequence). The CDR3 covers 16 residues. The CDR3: CSASTPAGDSYNEQFF. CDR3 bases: TGCAGTGCTAGTACCCCCGCGGGAGACTCCTACAATGAGCAGTTCTTC.

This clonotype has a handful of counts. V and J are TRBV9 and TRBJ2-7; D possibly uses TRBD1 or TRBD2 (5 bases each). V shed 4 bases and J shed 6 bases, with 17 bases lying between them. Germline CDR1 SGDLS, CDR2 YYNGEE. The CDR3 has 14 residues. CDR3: CASSIRDQRGEQYF. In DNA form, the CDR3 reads TGTGCCAGCAGCATCCGGGATCAGAGGGGCGAGCAGTACTTC.

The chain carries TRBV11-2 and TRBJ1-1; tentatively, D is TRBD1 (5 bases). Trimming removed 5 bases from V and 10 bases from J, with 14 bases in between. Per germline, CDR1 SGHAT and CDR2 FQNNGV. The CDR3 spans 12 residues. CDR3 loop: CASSHVYRGAFF. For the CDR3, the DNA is TGTGCCAGCAGCCACGTATATAGGGGAGCTTTCTTT. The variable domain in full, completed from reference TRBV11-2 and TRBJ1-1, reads EAGVAQSPRYKIIEKRQSVAFWCNPISGHATLYWYQQILGQGPKLLIQFQNNGVVDDSQLPKDRFSAERLKGVDSTLKIQPAKLEDSAVYLCASSHVYRGAFFGQGTRLTVV.

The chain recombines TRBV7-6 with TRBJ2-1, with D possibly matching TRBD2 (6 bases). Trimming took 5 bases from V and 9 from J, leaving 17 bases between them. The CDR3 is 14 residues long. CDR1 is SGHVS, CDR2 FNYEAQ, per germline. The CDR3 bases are TGTGCCAGCAGCCCAGACCATTCCGGGGGTGAGCAGTTCTTC. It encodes CASSPDHSGGEQFF. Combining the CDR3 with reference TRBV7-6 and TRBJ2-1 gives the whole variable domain GAGVSQSPRYKVTKRGQDVALRCDPISGHVSLYWYRQALGQGPEFLTYFNYEAQQDKSGLPNDRFSAERPEGSISTLTIQRTEQRDSAMYRCASSPDHSGGEQFFGPGTRLTVL.

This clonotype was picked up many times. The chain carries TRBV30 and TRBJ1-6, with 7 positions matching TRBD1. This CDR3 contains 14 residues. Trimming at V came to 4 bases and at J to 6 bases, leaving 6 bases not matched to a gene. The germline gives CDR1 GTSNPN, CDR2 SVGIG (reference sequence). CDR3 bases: TGTGCCTGGACGGGAAGACAGGGTAATTCACCCCTCCACTTT. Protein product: CAWTGRQGNSPLHF.

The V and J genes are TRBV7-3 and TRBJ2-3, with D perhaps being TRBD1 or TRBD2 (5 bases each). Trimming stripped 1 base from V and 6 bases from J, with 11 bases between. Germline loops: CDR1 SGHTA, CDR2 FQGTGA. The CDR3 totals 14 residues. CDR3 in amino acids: CASSLRGIWDTQYF. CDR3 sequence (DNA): TGTGCCAGCAGCTTAAGGGGGATATGGGATACGCAGTATTTT.

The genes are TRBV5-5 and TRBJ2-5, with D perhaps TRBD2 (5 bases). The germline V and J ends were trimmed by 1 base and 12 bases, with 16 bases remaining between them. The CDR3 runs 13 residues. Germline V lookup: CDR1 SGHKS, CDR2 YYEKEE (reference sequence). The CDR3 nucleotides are TGTGCCAGCAGCTTGATGCCCCGGGATCATGAGTACTTC. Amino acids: CASSLMPRDHEYF.

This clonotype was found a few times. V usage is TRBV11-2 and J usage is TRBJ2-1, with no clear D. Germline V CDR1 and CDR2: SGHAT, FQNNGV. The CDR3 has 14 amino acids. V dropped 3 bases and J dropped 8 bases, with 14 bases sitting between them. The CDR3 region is CASSFPPAADEQFF. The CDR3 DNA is TGTGCCAGCAGCTTTCCCCCCGCGGCGGATGAGCAGTTCTTC.

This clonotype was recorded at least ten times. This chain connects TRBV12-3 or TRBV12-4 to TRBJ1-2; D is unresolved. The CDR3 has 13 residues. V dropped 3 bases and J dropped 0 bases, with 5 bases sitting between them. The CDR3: CASSFSSNYGYTF. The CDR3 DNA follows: TGTGCCAGCAGTTTCAGCTCTAACTATGGCTACACCTTC.

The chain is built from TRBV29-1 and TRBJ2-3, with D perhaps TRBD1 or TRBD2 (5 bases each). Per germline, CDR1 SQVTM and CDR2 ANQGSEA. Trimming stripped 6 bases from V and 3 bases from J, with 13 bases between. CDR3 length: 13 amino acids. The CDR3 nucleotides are TGCAGCGTATCCGGGACGGTAACAGATACGCAGTATTTT. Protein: CSVSGTVTDTQYF.

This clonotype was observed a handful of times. This chain's CDR3 is CASSLGDETQYF. DNA of the CDR3: TGTGCCAGCAGCTTAGGGGACGAGACCCAGTACTTC. The rearrangement uses TRBV7-8 and TRBJ2-5; either TRBD1 or TRBD2 may fit D (5 bases each). The CDR3 has 12 residues. CDR1 and CDR2 from the germline V gene are SGHVS and FQNEAQ. Trimming pared 1 base from V and 5 bases from J, leaving 5 bases between.

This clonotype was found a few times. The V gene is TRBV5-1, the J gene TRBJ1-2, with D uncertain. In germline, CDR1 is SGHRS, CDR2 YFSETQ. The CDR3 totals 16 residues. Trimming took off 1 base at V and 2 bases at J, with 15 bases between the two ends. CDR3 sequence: CASSLRGIGRNYGYTF. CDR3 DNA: TGCGCCAGCAGCTTGAGAGGCATAGGGAGGAACTATGGCTACACCTTC.

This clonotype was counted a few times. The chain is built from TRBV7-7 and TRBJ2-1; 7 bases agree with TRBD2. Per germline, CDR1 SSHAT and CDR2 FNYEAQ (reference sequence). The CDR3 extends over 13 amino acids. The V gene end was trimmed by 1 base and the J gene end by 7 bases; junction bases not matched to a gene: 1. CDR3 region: CASSLEAGNEQFF. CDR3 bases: TGTGCCAGCAGCTTAGAAGCGGGGAATGAGCAGTTCTTC.

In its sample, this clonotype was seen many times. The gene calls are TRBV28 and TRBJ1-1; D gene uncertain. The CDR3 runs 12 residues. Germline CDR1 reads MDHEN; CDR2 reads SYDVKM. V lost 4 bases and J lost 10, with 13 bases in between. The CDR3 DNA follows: TGTGCCAGCAGTTATCGGGCTATTGGAGCTTTCTTT. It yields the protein CASSYRAIGAFF. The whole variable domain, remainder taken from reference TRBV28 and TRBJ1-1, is DVKVTQSSRYLVKRTGEKVFLECVQDMDHENMFWYRQDPGLGLRLIYFSYDVKMKEKGDIPEGYSVSREKKERFSLILESASTNQTSMYLCASSYRAIGAFFGQGTRLTVV.

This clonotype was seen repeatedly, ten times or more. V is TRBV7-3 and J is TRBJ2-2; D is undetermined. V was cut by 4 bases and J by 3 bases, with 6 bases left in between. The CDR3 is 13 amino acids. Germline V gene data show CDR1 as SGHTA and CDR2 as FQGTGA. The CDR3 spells CASSSIDTGELFF. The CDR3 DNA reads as TGTGCCAGCAGCTCCATTGACACCGGGGAGCTGTTTTTT.

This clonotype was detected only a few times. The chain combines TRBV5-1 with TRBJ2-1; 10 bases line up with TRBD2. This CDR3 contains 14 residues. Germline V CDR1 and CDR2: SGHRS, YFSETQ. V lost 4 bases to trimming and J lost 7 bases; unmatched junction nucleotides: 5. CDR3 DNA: TGCGCCAGCAGCCCCGGGACTAGCGTAAATGAGCAGTTCTTC. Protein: CASSPGTSVNEQFF.

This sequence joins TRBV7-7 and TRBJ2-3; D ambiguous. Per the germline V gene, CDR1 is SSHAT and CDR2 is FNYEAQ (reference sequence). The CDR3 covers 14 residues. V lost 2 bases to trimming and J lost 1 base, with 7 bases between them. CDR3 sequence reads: CASSLSAGTDTQYF. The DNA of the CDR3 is TGTGCCAGCAGCTTATCGGCGGGCACAGATACGCAGTATTTT.

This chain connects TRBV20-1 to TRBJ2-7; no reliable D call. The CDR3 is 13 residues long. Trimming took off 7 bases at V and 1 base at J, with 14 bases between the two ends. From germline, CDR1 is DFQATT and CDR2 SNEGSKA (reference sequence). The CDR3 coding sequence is TGCAGTGTAGATATAGGGCTATCCTACGAGCAGTACTTC. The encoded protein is CSVDIGLSYEQYF.

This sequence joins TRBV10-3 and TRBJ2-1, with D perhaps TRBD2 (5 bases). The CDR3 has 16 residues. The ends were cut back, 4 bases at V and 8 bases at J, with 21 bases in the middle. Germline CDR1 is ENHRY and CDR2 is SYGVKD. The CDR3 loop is CAISASMKGSKDEQFF. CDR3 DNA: TGTGCCATCAGTGCCTCCATGAAAGGGAGTAAGGATGAGCAGTTCTTC.

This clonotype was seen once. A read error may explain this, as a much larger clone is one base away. This CDR3 is CASQDRNSHSGANVLTF. DNA of the CDR3: TGCGCCAGCCAGGATCGGAACAGCCACTCTGGGGCCAACGTCCTGACTTTC. The chain is built from TRBV5-1 and TRBJ2-6; D is unresolved. From germline, CDR1 is SGHRS and CDR2 YFSETQ. Between the trimmed V and J ends, which lost 7 bases and 0 bases, there was a span of 17 bases. The CDR3 loop spans 17 amino acids.